The present TCR beta chain was sequenced within a study of vaccination and CD4 T cells after COVID-19. Study results and caveats: The median number of SARS-CoV-2-reactive clonotypes increased from about 20 to 38, a change that did not reach significance. Researchers report that 304 of 307 vaccine-specific clones in convalescent patients proved spike mono-reactive.

Concerning this clonotype: As yet, its antigen is unknown.

The treatment was: approximately nine-day PBMC culture with coronavirus spike peptide pools or control peptides (ViraFEST assay). Looked up from germline, CDR1 is SEHNR and CDR2 is FQNEAQ (reference sequence). Trimming left V 5 bases short and J 2 bases short, with 15 bases between. This CDR3 is built from 15 residues. Cultured CD4+ T-cell DNA underwent Oncomine TCR Beta short-read sequencing. Scientists extracted genomic DNA from CD4+ T cells grown in culture. TCRdb itself ran the PCR reads through MiXCR, one entry per CDR3 protein. The sample lists 8,700 or so distinct CDR3 sequences; about 65% were seen once.

The clonotype originates from a human donor who had recovered from COVID-19. Sample: CD4+ T cells from blood, cultured in vitro, taken before SARS-CoV-2 vaccination. V is TRBV7-9 and J is TRBJ2-5; D is perhaps TRBD1 (6 bases). The CDR3 sequence is CASSQGRGQQETQYF. The DNA for the CDR3 is TGTGCCAGCAGCCAGGGCAGGGGACAACAAGAGACCCAGTACTTC.